Each of the 9 T cell receptor beta chains below was sequenced from the same sample in a study of radiotherapy plus CTLA-4 blockade in lung cancer. Data came from immunoSEQ multiplex PCR; TCRdb stores just in-frame clones and leaves some out. The sample holds about 85,000 clones; approximately 84% are singletons and the top ten take more than 2%. The material was peripheral blood, obtained from a patient treated with radiotherapy plus ipilimumab. Receptors were obtained from a human donor with non-small cell lung cancer who had a partial response to radiotherapy plus ipilimumab.

V and J are TRBV25-1 and TRBJ1-1, with TRBD1 matching over 7 bases. The CDR3 is made up of 16 amino acids. Germline V gene data show CDR1 as MGHDK and CDR2 as SYGVNS. Trimming at V came to 6 bases and at J to 0 bases, leaving 10 bases not matched to a gene. For the CDR3, the DNA is TGTGCCAGCAGCGCCTGGGACAGCCTTATGAACACTGAAGCTTTCTTT. Translated: CASSAWDSLMNTEAFF.

The V gene is TRBV27, the J gene TRBJ2-3, with a tentative D call TRBD2 (5 bases). The CDR3 has 15 residues. Germline loops: CDR1 MNHEY, CDR2 SMNVEV (reference sequence). The V end was cut by 5 bases, the J end by 3 bases, with 15 bases between. The CDR3 coding sequence is TGTGCCAGCAGTCCCAGCGGACCGATGACAGATACGCAGTATTTT. Its translation is CASSPSGPMTDTQYF.

This clone was seen once. The genes are TRBV28 and TRBJ1-1, with D perhaps TRBD1 (6 bases). The V and J ends lost 8 bases and 3 bases respectively, with 16 bases between them. The CDR3 has 14 amino acids. The germline V gene has CDR1 MDHEN and CDR2 SYDVKM. Written as DNA, the CDR3 is TGTGCCAGCGAAGATACAGGGAGGGACACTGAAGCTTTCTTT. This translates into CASEDTGRDTEAFF.

V and J are TRBV7-9 and TRBJ2-1, with a possible D match to TRBD2 (5 bases). This CDR3 has 16 amino acids. CDR1 is SEHNR and CDR2 is FQNEAQ in the germline V gene (reference sequence). V shed 5 bases and J shed 3 bases, with 17 bases lying between them. CDR3 bases: TGTGCCAGCAGCCACCGGCCACTAGGGTTCTACAATGAGCAGTTCTTC. This codes for CASSHRPLGFYNEQFF.

The chain has TRBV9 and TRBJ1-1, with D perhaps TRBD1 (6 bases). The germline gives CDR1 SGDLS, CDR2 YYNGEE. The CDR3 spans 16 residues. The V gene lost 3 bases and the J gene lost 2 bases, with 17 bases spanning the gap. DNA for the CDR3: TGTGCCAGCAGCGCTAGGCCGGGACATCTAAACACTGAAGCTTTCTTT. As protein: CASSARPGHLNTEAFF.

The chain uses TRBV6-1 and TRBJ1-5; perhaps TRBD1 as D (5 bases). Germline loops: CDR1 MNHNS, CDR2 SASEGT. The CDR3 sequence is 16 residues long. With 4 bases removed from V and 0 bases from J, the gap between germline ends came to 13 bases. CDR3 nucleotides: TGTGCCAGCAGTGCGGTACAGGCCTATAGCAATCAGCCCCAGCATTTT. Translated, it gives CASSAVQAYSNQPQHF.

The chain couples TRBV19 to TRBJ2-3; TRBD2 aligns across 7 bases. CDR3 length equals 14 residues. Germline V gives CDR1 LNHDA, CDR2 SQIVND (reference sequence). The V gene end was trimmed by 7 bases and the J gene end by 4 bases; junction bases not matched to a gene: 8. CDR3 sequence reads: CASMSSGRADTQYF. The CDR3 region has the DNA TGTGCCAGTATGTCTAGCGGTAGGGCAGATACGCAGTATTTT. Complete variable domain (other parts from reference TRBV19 and TRBJ2-3): DGGITQSPKYLFRKEGQNVTLSCEQNLNHDAMYWYRQDPGQGLRLIYYSQIVNDFQKGDIAEGYSVSREKKESFPLTVTSAQKNPTAFYLCASMSSGRADTQYFGPGTRLTVL.

The chain joins TRBV30 to TRBJ2-5; no clear D. Germline assignment: CDR1 GTSNPN and CDR2 SVGIG (reference sequence). The CDR3 is made up of 12 amino acids. Trimming cost V 3 bases and J 5 bases, with 10 bases left between them. Here the CDR3 DNA reads TGTGCCTGGAGCGTTACCGGGGAGACCCAGTACTTC. Protein product: CAWSVTGETQYF.

The genes are TRBV5-6 and TRBJ1-4; D perhaps matches TRBD1 (6 bases). V was shortened by 5 bases and J by 7 bases, with 12 bases between the two germline ends. In germline, CDR1 is SGHDT, CDR2 YYEEEE. This CDR3 is built from 13 residues. CDR3 loop: CASRGGAGEKLFF. The CDR3 region has the DNA TGTGCCAGCAGAGGGGGGGCTGGTGAAAAACTGTTTTTT.